This T cell receptor (beta chain) is drawn from a study of T cell repertoires in cytomegalovirus infection. This CDR3 comprises 14 residues. CDR1 and CDR2 from the germline V gene are SGHVS and FQNEAQ. The V gene lost 2 bases and the J gene lost 0 bases, with 6 bases spanning the gap. Ten or more counts support this clonotype. Antigen: not known. Each CDR3 protein gets one entry after TCRdb re-called the reads with MiXCR. The sample has fewer than 1,000,000 distinct CDR3 sequences, roughly 31% seen once. This receptor was taken from a human donor in good health (CMV status not recorded). Some clones in this sample may be carry-over from other donors' samples. The chain employs TRBV7-8 and TRBJ2-3; D not certain. This material consisted of cultured CD8+ T cells from PBMCs, taken from culture after CMV antigen stimulation. The chain's CDR3 is CASSLYGSTDTQYF. CDR3 bases: TGTGCCAGCAGCTTATATGGTAGCACAGATACGCAGTATTTT.